These 10 T cell receptor beta chains share one sample of origin, sequenced in a study of technical replicates of blood from a few donors. This table comes from immunoSEQ multiplex PCR, and its TCRdb copy is limited to in-frame clones, with some not included. The table lists approximately 82,000 clones, roughly 92% of them singletons. The source material was T cells isolated from PBMCs. Receptors were obtained from a human donor in good health.

The rearrangement uses TRBV5-4 and TRBJ1-4, with 8 bases fitting TRBD1. Germline CDR1 and CDR2: SGHNT and YYREEE (reference sequence). This CDR3 comprises 13 residues. J gave up 9 bases and V 0 bases, and 1 base lay outside the gene matches. CDR3 in amino acids: CASSLGDRKKLFF. The CDR3 coding sequence is TGTGCCAGCAGCTTGGGGGACAGGAAAAAACTGTTTTTT.

The chain has TRBV19 and TRBJ2-5; D is undetermined. V lost 2 bases and J 5 bases, leaving 9 bases between the germline ends. The CDR3 spans 13 residues. CDR1 and CDR2 from the germline V gene are LNHDA and SQIVND (reference sequence). In DNA form, the CDR3 reads TGTGCCAGTAGTATACCTCCTCAGGAGACCCAGTACTTC. This encodes CASSIPPQETQYF.

J is TRBJ1-1 and V is TRBV4-1, with D possibly being TRBD1 (5 bases). Germline V CDR1 and CDR2: MGHRA, YSYEKL. The V and J ends lost 8 bases and 2 bases respectively, with 24 bases between them. The CDR3 totals 17 residues. CDR3 in amino acids: CASFGSPWGEKNTEAFF. The CDR3 DNA reads as TGCGCCAGCTTCGGGTCCCCCTGGGGGGAGAAAAACACTGAAGCTTTCTTT.

The V and J genes are TRBV15 and TRBJ2-7; weak D call: TRBD1 (6 bases). The germline gives CDR1 LNHNV, CDR2 YYDKDF (reference sequence). V dropped 1 base and J dropped 6 bases, with 7 bases sitting between them. This CDR3 comprises 12 residues. The DNA for the CDR3 is TGTGCCACCAGCAGAGCAGGGGTCGAGCAGTACTTC. This translates into CATSRAGVEQYF.

V is TRBV5-1 and J is TRBJ2-7; 8 bases are a match to TRBD2. The CDR3 extends over 14 amino acids. Trimming removed 2 bases from V and 3 bases from J; junction bases left unmatched: 4. Per germline, CDR1 SGHRS and CDR2 YFSETQ. The CDR3 bases are TGCGCCAGCAGCTTCCGGACTAGCTACTACGAGCAGTACTTC. Encoded protein: CASSFRTSYYEQYF.

The chain joins TRBV10-3 to TRBJ2-2, with 11 nucleotides matching TRBD1. Trimming took 0 bases from V and 4 from J; bases not matched to a gene: 7. The CDR3 spans 18 residues. Germline-derived CDR1 and CDR2 are ENHRY and SYGVKD. CDR3 region: CAISESGQGAGVTGELFF. DNA of the CDR3: TGTGCCATCAGTGAGTCCGGACAGGGGGCGGGAGTCACCGGGGAGCTGTTTTTT.

The V gene is TRBV7-9, the J gene TRBJ1-2; D is unresolved. This CDR3 spans 14 amino acids. The germline gives CDR1 SEHNR, CDR2 FQNEAQ (reference sequence). V lost 0 bases, J lost 6 bases, and 11 bases lay in between. In DNA, the CDR3 is TGTGCCAGCAGCTTAGCCGGGAAAGAGCATGGCTACACCTTC. This sequence encodes CASSLAGKEHGYTF.

This clone occurred once. The chain links TRBV6-1 to TRBJ1-5; 9 positions agree with TRBD1. J gave up 5 bases and V 6 bases, and 2 bases lay outside the gene matches. Germline V gene sequence: CDR1 MNHNS, CDR2 SASEGT. The CDR3 loop spans 13 amino acids. DNA of the CDR3: TGTGCCAGCAGACAGGGGGCCCATCAGCCCCAGCATTTT. Its protein is CASRQGAHQPQHF.

As DNA, the CDR3 is TGTGCCAGTAGTATTGTCTGGACAGGGGCCACCGGGGAGCTGTTTTTT. Residues: CASSIVWTGATGELFF. This chain links TRBV19 with TRBJ2-2, with TRBD1 identical over 9 bases. Germline V gene sequence: CDR1 LNHDA, CDR2 SQIVND (reference sequence). This CDR3 spans 16 amino acids. V gave up 3 bases and J gave up 4 bases; unmatched junction bases: 6.

In this sample, this clone turned up once. This chain connects TRBV2 to TRBJ2-6, with D perhaps TRBD2 (5 bases). Trimming shortened V by 8 bases and J by 0 bases, and 8 bases separated the two germline ends. CDR3 length: 14 residues. Germline lookup yields CDR1 SNHLY and CDR2 FYNNEI. DNA for the CDR3: TGTGCCAGCGGACTTGGCTCTGGGGCCAACGTCCTGACTTTC. This translates into CASGLGSGANVLTF. The full variable domain, in which reference TRBV2 and TRBJ2-6 provide the parts outside the CDR3, is EPEVTQTPSHQVTQMGQEVILRCVPISNHLYFYWYRQILGQKVEFLVSFYNNEISEKSEIFDDQFSVERPDGSNFTLKIRSTKLEDSAMYFCASGLGSGANVLTFGAGSRLTVL.